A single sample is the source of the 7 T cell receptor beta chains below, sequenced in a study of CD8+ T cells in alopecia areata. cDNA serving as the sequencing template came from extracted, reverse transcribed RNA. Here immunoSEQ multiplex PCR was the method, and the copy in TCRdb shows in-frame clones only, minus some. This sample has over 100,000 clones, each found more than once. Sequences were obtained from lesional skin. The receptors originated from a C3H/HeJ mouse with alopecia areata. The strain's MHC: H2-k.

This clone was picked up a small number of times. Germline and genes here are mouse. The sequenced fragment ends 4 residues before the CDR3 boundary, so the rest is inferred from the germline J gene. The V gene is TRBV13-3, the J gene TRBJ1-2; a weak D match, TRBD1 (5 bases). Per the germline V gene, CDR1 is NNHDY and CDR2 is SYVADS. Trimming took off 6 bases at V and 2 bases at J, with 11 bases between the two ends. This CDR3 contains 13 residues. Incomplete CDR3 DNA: TGTGCCAGCAAGCTCAGGGCCAACTCC. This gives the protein CASKLRANS. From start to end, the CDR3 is CASKLRANSDYTF.

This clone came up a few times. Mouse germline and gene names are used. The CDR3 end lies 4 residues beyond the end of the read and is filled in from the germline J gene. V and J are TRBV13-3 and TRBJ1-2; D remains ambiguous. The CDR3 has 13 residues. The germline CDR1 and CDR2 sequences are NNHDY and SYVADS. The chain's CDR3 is CASSPLDISDYTF. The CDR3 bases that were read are TGTGCCAGCAGTCCCTTAGACATTTCC.

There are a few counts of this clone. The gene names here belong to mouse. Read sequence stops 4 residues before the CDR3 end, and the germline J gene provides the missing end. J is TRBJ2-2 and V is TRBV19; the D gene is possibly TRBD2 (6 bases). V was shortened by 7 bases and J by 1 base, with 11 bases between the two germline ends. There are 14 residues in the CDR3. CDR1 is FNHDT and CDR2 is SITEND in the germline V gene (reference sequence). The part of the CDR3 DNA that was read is TGTGCCAGCGCCAACTGGGAAAACACCGGG. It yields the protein CASANWENTG. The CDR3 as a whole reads CASANWENTGQLYF. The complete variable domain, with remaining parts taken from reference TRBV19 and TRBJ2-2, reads GGIITQTPKFLIGQEGQKLTLKCQQNFNHDTMYWYRQDSGKGLRLIYYSITENDLQKGDLSEGYDASREKKSSFSLTVTSAQKNEMAVFLCASANWENTGQLYFGEGSKLTVL.

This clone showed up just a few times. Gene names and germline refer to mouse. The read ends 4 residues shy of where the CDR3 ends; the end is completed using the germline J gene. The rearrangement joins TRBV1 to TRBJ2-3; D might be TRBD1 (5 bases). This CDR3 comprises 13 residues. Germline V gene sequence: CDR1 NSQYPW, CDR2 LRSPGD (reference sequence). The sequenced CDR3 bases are TGCACCTGCAGTGTCAGGGAGGGAGAA. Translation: CTCSVREGE. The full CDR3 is CTCSVREGETLYF.

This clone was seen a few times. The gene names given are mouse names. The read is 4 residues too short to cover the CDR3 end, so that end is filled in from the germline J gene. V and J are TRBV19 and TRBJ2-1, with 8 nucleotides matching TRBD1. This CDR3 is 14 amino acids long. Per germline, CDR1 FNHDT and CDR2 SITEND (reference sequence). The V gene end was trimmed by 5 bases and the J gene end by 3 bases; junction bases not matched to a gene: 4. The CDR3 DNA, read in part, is TGTGCCAGCAGCACGACAGGGGTCTATGCT. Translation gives CASSTTGVYA. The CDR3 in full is CASSTTGVYAEQFF.

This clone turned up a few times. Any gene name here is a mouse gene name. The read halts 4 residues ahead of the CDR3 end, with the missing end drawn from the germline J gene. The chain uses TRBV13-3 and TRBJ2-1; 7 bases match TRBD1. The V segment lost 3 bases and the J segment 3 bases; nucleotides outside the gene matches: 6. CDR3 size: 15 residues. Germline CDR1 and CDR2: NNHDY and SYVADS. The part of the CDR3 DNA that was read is TGTGCCAGCAGTGTGTCCCGGGACAGCTATGCT. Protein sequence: CASSVSRDSYA. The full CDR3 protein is CASSVSRDSYAEQFF.

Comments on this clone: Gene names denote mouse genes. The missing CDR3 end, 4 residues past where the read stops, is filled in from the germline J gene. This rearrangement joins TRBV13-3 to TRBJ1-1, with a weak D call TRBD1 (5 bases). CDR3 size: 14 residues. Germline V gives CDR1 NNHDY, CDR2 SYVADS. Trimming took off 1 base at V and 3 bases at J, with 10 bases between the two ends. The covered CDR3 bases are TGTGCCAGCAGTGATAGCAGGGAATACACA. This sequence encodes CASSDSREYT. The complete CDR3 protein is CASSDSREYTEVFF.